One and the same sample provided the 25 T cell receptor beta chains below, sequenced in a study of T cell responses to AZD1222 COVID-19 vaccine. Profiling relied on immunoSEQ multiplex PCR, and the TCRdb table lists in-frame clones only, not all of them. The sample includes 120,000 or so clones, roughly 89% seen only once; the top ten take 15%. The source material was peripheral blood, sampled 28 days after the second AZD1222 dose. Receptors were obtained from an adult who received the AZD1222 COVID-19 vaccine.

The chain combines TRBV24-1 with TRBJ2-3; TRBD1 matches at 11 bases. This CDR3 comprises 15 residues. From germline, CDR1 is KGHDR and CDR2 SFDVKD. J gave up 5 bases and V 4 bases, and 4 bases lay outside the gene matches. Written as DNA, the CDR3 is TGTGCCACCAGTGAGACCGGGACAGGGGGAGATACGCAGTATTTT. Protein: CATSETGTGGDTQYF.

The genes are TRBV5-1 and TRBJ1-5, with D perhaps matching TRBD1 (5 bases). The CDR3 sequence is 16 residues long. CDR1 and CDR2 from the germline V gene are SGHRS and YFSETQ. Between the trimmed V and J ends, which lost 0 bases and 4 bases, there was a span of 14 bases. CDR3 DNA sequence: TGCGCCAGCAGCTTGGAGCCAGGGAGTGGGAATCAGCCCCAGCATTTT. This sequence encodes CASSLEPGSGNQPQHF.

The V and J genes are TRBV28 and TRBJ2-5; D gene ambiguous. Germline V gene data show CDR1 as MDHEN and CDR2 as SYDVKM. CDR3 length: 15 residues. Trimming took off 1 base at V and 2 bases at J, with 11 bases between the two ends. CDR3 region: CASSLYDIIQETQYF. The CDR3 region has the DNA TGTGCCAGCAGTTTATATGACATAATACAAGAGACCCAGTACTTC.

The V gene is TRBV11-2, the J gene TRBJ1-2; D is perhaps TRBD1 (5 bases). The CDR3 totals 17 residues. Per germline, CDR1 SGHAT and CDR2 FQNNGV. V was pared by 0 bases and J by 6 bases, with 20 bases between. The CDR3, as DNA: TGTGCCAGCAGCTTAGACTCTCGGCCATCCACGGACAATGGCTACACCTTC. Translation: CASSLDSRPSTDNGYTF.

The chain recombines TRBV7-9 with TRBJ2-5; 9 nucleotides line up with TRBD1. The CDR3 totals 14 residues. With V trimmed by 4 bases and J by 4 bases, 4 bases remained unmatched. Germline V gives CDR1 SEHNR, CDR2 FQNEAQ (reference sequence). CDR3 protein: CASSSRTGAETQYF. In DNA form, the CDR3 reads TGTGCCAGCAGCTCCCGGACAGGGGCAGAGACCCAGTACTTC.

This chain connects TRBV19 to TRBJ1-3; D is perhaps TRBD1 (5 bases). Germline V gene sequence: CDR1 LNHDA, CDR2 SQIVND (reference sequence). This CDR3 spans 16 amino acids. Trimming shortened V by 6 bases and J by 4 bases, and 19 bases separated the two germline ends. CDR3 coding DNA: TGTGCCAGTAGCACCGTCCAGGGTGGATTAGGAAACACCATATATTTT. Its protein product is CASSTVQGGLGNTIYF.

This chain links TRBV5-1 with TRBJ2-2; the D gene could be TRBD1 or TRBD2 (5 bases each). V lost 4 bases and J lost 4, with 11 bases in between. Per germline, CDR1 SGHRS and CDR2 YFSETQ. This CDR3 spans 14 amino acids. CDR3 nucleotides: TGCGCCAGCAGCACCGGGACGGCCACCGGGGAGCTGTTTTTT. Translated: CASSTGTATGELFF. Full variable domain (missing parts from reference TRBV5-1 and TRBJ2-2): KAGVTQTPRYLIKTRGQQVTLSCSPISGHRSVSWYQQTPGQGLQFLFEYFSETQRNKGNFPGRFSGRQFSNSRSEMNVSTLELGDSALYLCASSTGTATGELFFGEGSRLTVL.

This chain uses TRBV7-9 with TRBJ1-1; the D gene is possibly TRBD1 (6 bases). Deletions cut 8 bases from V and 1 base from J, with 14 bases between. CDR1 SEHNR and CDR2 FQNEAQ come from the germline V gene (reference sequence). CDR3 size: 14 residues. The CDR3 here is CASSPLTGNTEAFF. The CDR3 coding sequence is TGTGCCAGCTCACCTTTGACAGGGAACACTGAAGCTTTCTTT.

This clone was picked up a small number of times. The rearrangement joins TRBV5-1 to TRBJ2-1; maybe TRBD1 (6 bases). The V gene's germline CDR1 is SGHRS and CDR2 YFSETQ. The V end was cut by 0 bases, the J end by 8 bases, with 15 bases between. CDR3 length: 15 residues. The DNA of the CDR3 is TGCGCCAGCAGCTTGGGTGGACAGAGTATGGATGAGCAGTTCTTC. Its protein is CASSLGGQSMDEQFF.

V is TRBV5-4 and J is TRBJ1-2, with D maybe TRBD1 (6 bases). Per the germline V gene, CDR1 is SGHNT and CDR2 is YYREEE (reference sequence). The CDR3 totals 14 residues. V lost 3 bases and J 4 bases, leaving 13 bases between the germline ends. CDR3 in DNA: TGTGCCAGCAGCTCCCGGACAGACGCCTATGGCTACACCTTC. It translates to CASSSRTDAYGYTF.

The CDR3 reads CASSQDLAGGGEPQHF. The CDR3 bases are TGTGCCAGCAGCCAAGATCTGGCAGGTGGAGGGGAGCCCCAGCATTTT. The V gene is TRBV4-2, the J gene TRBJ1-5, with a possible D match to TRBD1 (5 bases). This CDR3 is built from 16 residues. V was trimmed by 0 bases and J by 8 bases, leaving 17 bases between them. Germline CDR1 is LGHNA and CDR2 is YNFKEQ.

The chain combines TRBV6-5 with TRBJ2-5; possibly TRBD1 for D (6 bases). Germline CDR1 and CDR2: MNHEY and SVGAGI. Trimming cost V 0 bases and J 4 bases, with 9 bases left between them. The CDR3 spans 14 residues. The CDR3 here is CASSYSGTRETQYF. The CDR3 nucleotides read TGTGCCAGCAGTTACTCTGGGACAAGAGAGACCCAGTACTTC.

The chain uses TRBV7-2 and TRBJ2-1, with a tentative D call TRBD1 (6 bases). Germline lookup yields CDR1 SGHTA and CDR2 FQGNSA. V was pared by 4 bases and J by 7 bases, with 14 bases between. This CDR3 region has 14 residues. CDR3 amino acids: CASSSPGHQNEQFF. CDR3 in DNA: TGTGCCAGCAGCTCGCCGGGACATCAGAATGAGCAGTTCTTC.

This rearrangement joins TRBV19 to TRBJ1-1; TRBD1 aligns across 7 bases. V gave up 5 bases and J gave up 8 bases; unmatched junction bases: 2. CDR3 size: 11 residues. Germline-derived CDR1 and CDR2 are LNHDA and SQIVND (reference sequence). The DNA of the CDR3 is TGTGCCAGTAGTTACAGGGGAGAAGCTTTCTTT. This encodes CASSYRGEAFF.

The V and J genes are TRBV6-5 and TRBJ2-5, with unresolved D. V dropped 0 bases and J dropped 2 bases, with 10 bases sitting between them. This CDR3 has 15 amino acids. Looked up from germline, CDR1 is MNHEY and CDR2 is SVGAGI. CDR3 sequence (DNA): TGTGCCAGCAGTTACTCGTATTGGTCTCAAGAGACCCAGTACTTC. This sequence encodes CASSYSYWSQETQYF.

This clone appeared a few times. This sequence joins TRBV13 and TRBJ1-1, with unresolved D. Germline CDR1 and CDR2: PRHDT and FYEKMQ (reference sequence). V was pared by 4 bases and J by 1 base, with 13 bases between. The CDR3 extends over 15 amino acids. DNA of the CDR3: TGTGCCAGCAGCTGGCGGTCTGGTCCGAACACTGAAGCTTTCTTT. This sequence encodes CASSWRSGPNTEAFF. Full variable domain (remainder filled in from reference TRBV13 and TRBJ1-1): AAGVIQSPRHLIKEKRETATLKCYPIPRHDTVYWYQQGPGQDPQFLISFYEKMQSDKGSIPDRFSAQQFSDYHSELNMSSLELGDSALYFCASSWRSGPNTEAFFGQGTRLTVV.

CDR3 nucleotides: TGTGCCAGTAGAGAACTTGGCAATCAGCCCCAGCATTTT. This translates into CASRELGNQPQHF. V usage is TRBV19 and J usage is TRBJ1-5; D is unresolved. Germline CDR1 and CDR2: LNHDA and SQIVND (reference sequence). The CDR3 has 13 residues. V lost 6 bases and J lost 2, with 8 bases in between.

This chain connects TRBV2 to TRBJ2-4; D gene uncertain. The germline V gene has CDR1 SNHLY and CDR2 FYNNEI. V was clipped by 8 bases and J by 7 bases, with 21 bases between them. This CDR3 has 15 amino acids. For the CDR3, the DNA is TGTGCCAGCGCGAGCTACCAGACGGAAGGGAACATTCAGTACTTC. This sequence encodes CASASYQTEGNIQYF.

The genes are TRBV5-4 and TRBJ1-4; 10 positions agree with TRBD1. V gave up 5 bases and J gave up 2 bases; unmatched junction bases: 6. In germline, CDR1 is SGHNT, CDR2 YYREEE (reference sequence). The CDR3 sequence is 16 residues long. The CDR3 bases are TGTGCCAGCAGTCCGGACAGGGGGTTCACTAATGAAAAACTGTTTTTT. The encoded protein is CASSPDRGFTNEKLFF.

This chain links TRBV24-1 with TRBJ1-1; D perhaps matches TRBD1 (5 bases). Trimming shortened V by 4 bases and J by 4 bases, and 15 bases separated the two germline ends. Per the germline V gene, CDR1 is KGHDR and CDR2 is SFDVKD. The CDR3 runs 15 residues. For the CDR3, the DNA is TGTGCCACCAGTGACCCCGGGGCGGGGAGCACTGAAGCTTTCTTT. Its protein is CATSDPGAGSTEAFF.

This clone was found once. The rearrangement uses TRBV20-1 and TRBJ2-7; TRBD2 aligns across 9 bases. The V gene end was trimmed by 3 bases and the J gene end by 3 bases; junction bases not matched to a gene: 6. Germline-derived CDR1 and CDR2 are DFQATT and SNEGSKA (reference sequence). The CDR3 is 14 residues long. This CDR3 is CSASYAGGVYEQYF. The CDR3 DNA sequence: TGCAGTGCTAGTTATGCGGGGGGGGTCTACGAGCAGTACTTC.

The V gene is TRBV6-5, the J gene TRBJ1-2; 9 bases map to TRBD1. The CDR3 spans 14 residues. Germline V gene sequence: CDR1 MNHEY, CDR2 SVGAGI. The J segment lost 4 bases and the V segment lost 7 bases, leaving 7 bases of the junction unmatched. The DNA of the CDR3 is TGTGCCAGCACAAGGCTACAGGGGGCCTATGGCTACACCTTC. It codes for CASTRLQGAYGYTF.

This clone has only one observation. CDR3 DNA: TGTGCCAGCAGTTCAGGGGCCCCTGGGCCCCAGCATTTT. It yields the protein CASSSGAPGPQHF. The gene calls are TRBV12-3 or TRBV12-4 and TRBJ1-5; TRBD1 is a possible D gene (6 bases). CDR3 length: 13 residues. Between the trimmed V and J ends, which lost 4 bases and 9 bases, there was a span of 13 bases.

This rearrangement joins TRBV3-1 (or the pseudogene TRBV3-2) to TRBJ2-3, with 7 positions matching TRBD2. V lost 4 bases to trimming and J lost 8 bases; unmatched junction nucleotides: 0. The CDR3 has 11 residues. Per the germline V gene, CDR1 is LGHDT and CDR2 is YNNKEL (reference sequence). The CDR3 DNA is TGTGCCAGCAGCCCGGGGGGTACGCAGTATTTT. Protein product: CASSPGGTQYF.

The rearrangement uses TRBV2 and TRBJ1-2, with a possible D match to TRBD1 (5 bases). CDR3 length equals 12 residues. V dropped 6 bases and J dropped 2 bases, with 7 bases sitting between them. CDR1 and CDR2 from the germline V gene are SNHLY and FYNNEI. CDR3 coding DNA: TGTGCCAGCAGCAGGGAAAACTATGGCTACACCTTC. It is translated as CASSRENYGYTF.